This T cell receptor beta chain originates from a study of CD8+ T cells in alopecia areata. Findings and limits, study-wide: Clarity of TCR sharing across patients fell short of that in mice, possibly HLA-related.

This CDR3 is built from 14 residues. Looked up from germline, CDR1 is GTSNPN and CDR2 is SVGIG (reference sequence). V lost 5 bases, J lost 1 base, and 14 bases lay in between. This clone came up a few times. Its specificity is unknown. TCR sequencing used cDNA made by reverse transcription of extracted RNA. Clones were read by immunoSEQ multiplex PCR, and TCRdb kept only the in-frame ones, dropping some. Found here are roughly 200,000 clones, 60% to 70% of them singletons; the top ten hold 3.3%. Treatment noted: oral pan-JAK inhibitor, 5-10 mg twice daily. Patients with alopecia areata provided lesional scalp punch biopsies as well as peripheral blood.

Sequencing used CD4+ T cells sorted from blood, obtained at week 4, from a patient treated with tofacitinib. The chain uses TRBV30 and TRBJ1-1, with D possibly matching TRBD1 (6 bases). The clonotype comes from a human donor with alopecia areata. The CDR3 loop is CAWVTQGKNTEAFF. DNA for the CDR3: TGTGCCTGGGTAACCCAGGGGAAGAACACTGAAGCTTTCTTT.